Listed here are 20 T cell receptor beta chains from one sample, sequenced in a study of OX40 agonist ivuxolimab in advanced cancers. Libraries were constructed by the immunoSEQ multiplex PCR assay. TCRdb re-hosts the immuneACCESS table, in-frame sequences only. Its copies lack some clones; in the studies checked, an unresolved V gene accounts for under half of them, and the cause for the rest is not known. For this sample the table gives 100,000 or so clones, of which around 85% were detected only once. The ten largest clones represent around 5.5% of the sample. Here the sequenced sample was CD4+ or CD8+ T cells sorted from blood, taken in a trial of the OX40 agonist ivuxolimab. These receptors were obtained from an adult with an advanced solid tumor such as melanoma, head and neck, liver or kidney cancer.

This chain joins TRBV13 and TRBJ2-7; the D gene is possibly TRBD1 (5 bases). The V gene's germline CDR1 is PRHDT and CDR2 FYEKMQ (reference sequence). The V gene lost 5 bases and the J gene lost 2 bases, with 13 bases spanning the gap. CDR3 length: 14 amino acids. CDR3 loop: CASSHFQGTYEQYF. The CDR3 bases are TGTGCCAGCAGCCACTTCCAGGGCACCTACGAGCAGTACTTC.

The rearrangement joins TRBV4-1 to TRBJ2-3, with 7 bases identical to TRBD2. Germline lookup yields CDR1 MGHRA and CDR2 YSYEKL. The CDR3 has 16 amino acids. With 3 bases clipped from V and 3 bases from J, the junction kept 9 bases outside the gene matches. The CDR3 coding sequence is TGCGCCAGCAGCCACGGGGACTATCGGCTTACAGATACGCAGTATTTT. It yields the protein CASSHGDYRLTDTQYF.

This rearrangement joins TRBV27 to TRBJ2-7; 7 positions agree with TRBD1. The trim removed 5 bases at V and 4 bases at J, leaving 5 bases unmatched. This CDR3 is built from 13 residues. The germline gives CDR1 MNHEY, CDR2 SMNVEV (reference sequence). The DNA of the CDR3 is TGTGCCAGCAGTCTGGGACAGCTTTACGAGCAGTACTTC. Its translation is CASSLGQLYEQYF.

The chain carries TRBV2 and TRBJ1-4; 7 bases fit TRBD1. CDR3 length: 16 amino acids. The ends lost 2 bases at V and 1 base at J; junction bases unmatched: 4. Germline V lookup: CDR1 SNHLY, CDR2 FYNNEI. DNA for the CDR3: TGTGCCAGCAGTGAAATGGGACAGATAACTAATGAAAAACTGTTTTTT. Translating gives CASSEMGQITNEKLFF.

The chain couples TRBV7-3 to TRBJ2-3, with 8 bases fitting TRBD2. Trimming took 3 bases from V and 4 from J; bases not matched to a gene: 3. Germline V lookup: CDR1 SGHTA, CDR2 FQGTGA. CDR3 size: 14 residues. CDR3 bases: TGTGCCAGCAGCTTCAGCGGGAGCTCAGATACGCAGTATTTT. This gives the protein CASSFSGSSDTQYF.

The rearrangement links TRBV30 to TRBJ2-1; D is possibly TRBD2 (5 bases). This CDR3 spans 14 amino acids. Trimming removed 2 bases at V and 10 bases at J, with 18 bases between. Per the germline V gene, CDR1 is GTSNPN and CDR2 is SVGIG (reference sequence). The CDR3 sequence is CAWSITAGWQEQFF. In DNA form, the CDR3 reads TGTGCCTGGAGTATCACGGCGGGCTGGCAGGAGCAGTTCTTC. Variable domain in full (rest from reference TRBV30 and TRBJ2-1): SQTIHQWPATLVQPVGSPLSLECTVEGTSNPNLYWYRQAAGRGLQLLFYSVGIGQISSEVPQNLSASRPQDRQFILSSKKLLLSDSGFYLCAWSITAGWQEQFFGPGTRLTVL.

In this sample, this clone turned up once. The chain uses TRBV29-1 and TRBJ1-5; TRBD1 might be the D (5 bases). Trimming removed 4 bases at V and 3 bases at J, with 10 bases between. The length of the CDR3 is 13 residues. Germline V gene lookup returns CDR1 SQVTM and CDR2 ANQGSEA. CDR3 residues: CSVADSFNQPQHF. For the CDR3, the DNA is TGCAGCGTTGCTGACAGTTTCAATCAGCCCCAGCATTTT.

The chain links TRBV7-9 to TRBJ2-3, with a weak D call TRBD1 (5 bases). CDR3 length: 17 residues. Deletions cut 4 bases from V and 1 base from J, with 18 bases between. In germline, CDR1 is SEHNR, CDR2 FQNEAQ (reference sequence). The CDR3 region is CASSSKAQGDGTDTQYF. The CDR3 nucleotides are TGTGCCAGCAGCTCGAAGGCCCAGGGTGACGGCACAGATACGCAGTATTTT.

This clone came up a few times. V and J are TRBV15 and TRBJ1-5, with D maybe TRBD1 (6 bases). The V end lost 1 base, the J end lost 2 bases, and 6 bases lay between the germline ends. The CDR3 contains 14 residues. Germline CDR1 and CDR2: LNHNV and YYDKDF (reference sequence). Here the CDR3 reads CATSRGQGNQPQHF. Written as DNA, the CDR3 is TGTGCCACCAGCAGAGGACAGGGCAATCAGCCCCAGCATTTT. Filled out from reference TRBV15 and TRBJ1-5, the complete variable domain reads DAMVIQNPRYQVTQFGKPVTLSCSQTLNHNVMYWYQQKSSQAPKLLFHYYDKDFNNEADTPDNFQSRRPNTSFCFLDIRSPGLGDTAMYLCATSRGQGNQPQHFGDGTRLSIL.

This chain links TRBV7-2 with TRBJ2-3, with 9 positions matching TRBD2. The trim removed 1 base at V and 6 bases at J, leaving 5 bases unmatched. Germline lookup yields CDR1 SGHTA and CDR2 FQGNSA. The CDR3 sequence is 15 residues long. The CDR3 protein is CASSLVGGRADTQYF. The CDR3 bases are TGTGCCAGCAGCTTAGTCGGCGGGAGGGCGGATACGCAGTATTTT.

This rearrangement joins TRBV5-1 to TRBJ1-5; TRBD1 matches at 11 bases. This CDR3 is 14 amino acids long. Germline V lookup: CDR1 SGHRS, CDR2 YFSETQ. V gave up 4 bases and J gave up 8 bases; unmatched junction bases: 5. The CDR3 sequence: CASSQGQGGEPQHF. The CDR3 DNA is TGCGCCAGCAGCCAGGGACAGGGGGGAGAGCCCCAGCATTTT.

V and J are TRBV7-3 and TRBJ1-2; 8 nucleotides align to TRBD1. The CDR3 extends over 13 amino acids. V trimming: 6 bases; J trimming: 7 bases; junction bases outside the gene matches: 7. Germline V gene lookup returns CDR1 SGHTA and CDR2 FQGTGA. In DNA form, the CDR3 reads TGTGCCAGCAGACAGGACAGGGAGGGTGGCTACACCTTC. Translated, it gives CASRQDREGGYTF.

This chain connects TRBV21-1 to TRBJ2-7. TRBV21-1 is deemed a pseudogene. This CDR3 is built from 11 residues. The CDR3 DNA follows: TGTGCCAGCAGCCCCCCCTACGAGCAGTACTTC. Encoded protein: CASSPPYEQYF.

The table lists this clone with a few counts. This sequence joins TRBV19 and TRBJ1-2; tentatively, D is TRBD1 (6 bases). Per germline, CDR1 LNHDA and CDR2 SQIVND (reference sequence). V lost 11 bases, J lost 8 bases, and 18 bases lay in between. CDR3 length: 12 residues. Here the CDR3 DNA reads TGTGCCTCTAATTGGGGGGCGCTCGGCTACACCTTC. It encodes CASNWGALGYTF.

The chain's CDR3 is CASKLTNQEKLFF. DNA for the CDR3: TGTGCCAGCAAACTCACAAACCAAGAAAAACTGTTTTTT. The chain carries TRBV11-2 and TRBJ1-4; D uncertain. Germline CDR1 SGHAT, CDR2 FQNNGV. The CDR3 spans 13 residues. The V and J ends lost 7 bases and 8 bases respectively, with 14 bases between them.

CDR3 coding DNA: TGTGCCAGCAGCTTGGGACAGGGATTGAATTCACCCCTCCACTTT. It is translated as CASSLGQGLNSPLHF. This sequence joins TRBV5-6 and TRBJ1-6; TRBD1 aligns across 7 bases. The junction had 4 bases not matched to a gene; V was cut back by 0 bases and J by 7 bases. Germline V gene lookup returns CDR1 SGHDT and CDR2 YYEEEE. This CDR3 region has 15 residues. Using reference TRBV5-6 and TRBJ1-6 for the parts outside the CDR3, the full variable domain is DAGVTQSPTHLIKTRGQQVTLRCSPKSGHDTVSWYQQALGQGPQFIFQYYEEEERQRGNFPDRFSGHQFPNYSSELNVNALLLGDSALYLCASSLGQGLNSPLHFGNGTRLTVT.

A single count supports this clone. V usage is TRBV6-1 and J usage is TRBJ1-1; TRBD1 is a possible D gene (5 bases). The CDR3 consists of 13 residues. Trimming left V 4 bases short and J 4 bases short, with 10 bases between. The germline V gene encodes CDR1 MNHNS and CDR2 SASEGT. As DNA, the CDR3 is TGTGCCAGCAGTGTAGGGGTGAGCACTGAAGCTTTCTTT. Translating it yields CASSVGVSTEAFF.

This clone was found once. The J gene is TRBJ2-1, the V gene TRBV6-6; the D gene is possibly TRBD2 (6 bases). Germline V gene lookup returns CDR1 MNHNY and CDR2 SVGAGI (reference sequence). The V gene lost 1 base and the J gene lost 7 bases, with 14 bases spanning the gap. There are 15 residues in the CDR3. CDR3 in DNA: TGTGCCAGCAGTTACTACGGCGGGATGGGTAATGAGCAGTTCTTC. This codes for CASSYYGGMGNEQFF.

This chain links TRBV5-1 with TRBJ1-3, with D perhaps matching TRBD1 (5 bases). Per the germline V gene, CDR1 is SGHRS and CDR2 is YFSETQ. Deletions cut 0 bases from V and 3 bases from J, with 19 bases between. CDR3 length: 18 amino acids. The CDR3 loop is CASSLEGWRDAYGNTIYF. DNA of the CDR3: TGCGCCAGCAGCTTGGAGGGATGGCGGGACGCATATGGAAACACCATATATTTT.

J is TRBJ1-6 and V is TRBV6-6; D possibly corresponds to TRBD1 (5 bases). The CDR3 extends over 13 amino acids. The V and J ends lost 11 bases and 9 bases respectively, with 17 bases between them. Germline V gene sequence: CDR1 MNHNY, CDR2 SVGAGI (reference sequence). The CDR3 sequence is CAGHQGSVSPLHF. The CDR3 region has the DNA TGTGCCGGCCATCAGGGATCGGTTTCACCCCTCCACTTT.